This entry lists 16 T cell receptor beta chains sequenced from one sample in a study of CD8 T cells in Susac syndrome (dated by TCRdb to the late 2010s). Libraries were prepared through the immunoSEQ multiplex PCR assay. RNA was extracted with the RNeasy kit and 0.5 to 1 ug was reverse transcribed using random hexamers. Through fastp at Q25 and MiXCR, TCRdb rebuilt clones from the public reads, retaining in-frame beta chains. For every CDR3 protein sequence, its rows merge into one entry that carries the most common genes and DNA. For this sample the table gives around 200,000 distinct CDR3 sequences, of which 85% to 95% were detected only once. Around 0.076% of the sample is held by the ten biggest clonotypes. The sequenced material came from CD4+ T cells from PBMCs. The origin of the receptors is a human donor with multiple sclerosis.

The chain recombines TRBV6-1 with TRBJ2-5, with D perhaps assigned TRBD1 or TRBD2 (5 bases each). Germline V gene lookup returns CDR1 MNHNS and CDR2 SASEGT. Trimming took off 5 bases at V and 5 bases at J, with 15 bases between the two ends. This CDR3 spans 14 amino acids. The CDR3 DNA reads TGTGCCAGCAGTATAAACAGGCCGGGGGAGACCCAGTACTTC. This encodes CASSINRPGETQYF.

The genes are TRBV5-4 and TRBJ2-1; unclear D gene. The V and J ends lost 2 bases and 7 bases respectively, with 7 bases between them. CDR3 size: 12 residues. The germline V gene encodes CDR1 SGHNT and CDR2 YYREEE (reference sequence). CDR3 nucleotide sequence: TGTGCCAGCAGCTTTCACCAGAATGAGCAGTTCTTC. This gives the protein CASSFHQNEQFF.

The chain links TRBV20-1 to TRBJ2-4; 10 nucleotides align to TRBD2. CDR3 size: 17 residues. J lost 2 bases, V lost 6 bases, and 13 bases had no gene match. Looked up from germline, CDR1 is DFQATT and CDR2 is SNEGSKA (reference sequence). The CDR3: CSARLAGGLRTKNIQYF. The CDR3 DNA reads as TGCAGTGCACGACTAGCGGGCGGACTACGCACCAAAAACATTCAGTACTTC.

V usage is TRBV20-1 and J usage is TRBJ1-2; D remains unclear. Trimming left V 5 bases short and J 8 bases short, with 15 bases between. This CDR3 comprises 12 residues. Germline V gene lookup returns CDR1 DFQATT and CDR2 SNEGSKA (reference sequence). The CDR3 sequence: CSALGPGQGYTF. The DNA for the CDR3 is TGCAGTGCTCTGGGCCCCGGTCAAGGCTACACCTTC.

V and J are TRBV3-1 and TRBJ2-7; TRBD1 agrees at 7 bases. J lost 8 bases, V lost 9 bases, and 13 bases had no gene match. The CDR3 contains 13 residues. CDR1 is LGHDT, CDR2 YNNKEL, per germline (reference sequence). CDR3 in DNA: TGTGCCAGTACAGGGGTTGACTACGGGAAGCAGTACTTC. Its protein is CASTGVDYGKQYF.

This chain uses TRBV20-1 with TRBJ2-1, with D perhaps being TRBD1 or TRBD2 (6 bases each). V shed 6 bases and J shed 10 bases, with 16 bases lying between them. Germline V gene sequence: CDR1 DFQATT, CDR2 SNEGSKA (reference sequence). The CDR3 runs to 12 residues. The CDR3 sequence is CSAGTPRGEQFF. CDR3 coding DNA: TGCAGTGCAGGGACTCCTAGGGGGGAGCAGTTCTTC.

DNA of the CDR3: TGTGCCAGCAGCGTAGGCGGTTCTACCTATGGCTACACCTTC. It is translated as CASSVGGSTYGYTF. The chain employs TRBV9 and TRBJ1-2, with D hard to call. The V gene lost 0 bases and the J gene lost 4 bases, with 10 bases spanning the gap. In germline, CDR1 is SGDLS, CDR2 YYNGEE. The CDR3 consists of 14 residues.

The V call is TRBV2, the J call TRBJ1-4, with unresolved D. V gave up 6 bases and J gave up 6 bases, with 5 bases separating them. The CDR3 consists of 11 residues. Germline-derived CDR1 and CDR2 are SNHLY and FYNNEI. CDR3 sequence reads: CASSGHEKLFF. CDR3 in DNA: TGTGCCAGCAGCGGACATGAAAAACTGTTTTTT.

V gene TRBV23-1 combines with J gene TRBJ2-6, with D perhaps given as TRBD1 or TRBD2 (6 bases each). TRBV23-1 is filed as an ORF, its function uncertain. Between the trimmed V and J ends, which lost 3 bases and 0 bases, there was a span of 24 bases. The CDR3 length is 21 residues. The chain's CDR3 is CASSQTVGAGRDLSGANVLTF. CDR3 coding DNA: TGCGCCAGCAGTCAGACGGTGGGGGCGGGACGGGACCTCTCTGGGGCCAACGTCCTGACTTTC.

The rearrangement joins TRBV4-2 to TRBJ2-5, with 9 nucleotides matching TRBD2. Germline-derived CDR1 and CDR2 are LGHNA and YNFKEQ. Losses at the gene ends were 1 base for V and 5 bases for J; bases not matched to a gene: 5. This CDR3 spans 15 amino acids. The DNA of the CDR3 is TGTGCCAGCAGCCAAGGCGGGGGGGCCGGGGAGACCCAGTACTTC. It is translated as CASSQGGGAGETQYF.

The chain links TRBV27 to TRBJ1-2; maybe TRBD1 (6 bases). Germline V gene data show CDR1 as MNHEY and CDR2 as SMNVEV (reference sequence). V dropped 5 bases and J dropped 8 bases, with 15 bases sitting between them. CDR3 length: 13 amino acids. The CDR3 bases are TGTGCCAGCAGTAACAACAGGGCGGAGGGCTACACCTTC. It specifies CASSNNRAEGYTF.

The chain employs TRBV6-4 and TRBJ2-3, with D perhaps TRBD1 (6 bases). V shed 4 bases and J shed 9 bases, with 14 bases lying between them. Germline V gene sequence: CDR1 MRHNA, CDR2 SNTAGT. This CDR3 comprises 13 residues. The CDR3 loop is CASSGTALSTQYF. In DNA form, the CDR3 reads TGTGCCAGCAGTGGGACAGCGCTGTCGACGCAGTATTTT.

The count of this clonotype is one. The V and J genes are TRBV9 and TRBJ1-2, with TRBD1 as a possible D gene (6 bases). Germline CDR1 and CDR2: SGDLS and YYNGEE. With 2 bases removed from V and 8 bases from J, the gap between germline ends came to 10 bases. The CDR3 contains 12 residues. The DNA of the CDR3 is TGTGCCAGCAGCGTGGTGGGGGGCGGCTACACCTTC. Its protein product is CASSVVGGGYTF.

This clonotype was picked up one time. This chain connects TRBV30 to TRBJ1-1; D is unresolved. The CDR3 runs 11 residues. The V and J ends lost 0 bases and 10 bases respectively, with 9 bases between them. Germline values: CDR1 GTSNPN, CDR2 SVGIG (reference sequence). The CDR3 reads CAWSVLSLAFF. CDR3 nucleotide sequence: TGTGCCTGGAGTGTACTTTCGTTAGCTTTCTTT.

This chain connects TRBV20-1 to TRBJ2-5; D unresolved. From germline, CDR1 is DFQATT and CDR2 SNEGSKA (reference sequence). This CDR3 comprises 15 residues. V was clipped by 0 bases and J by 5 bases, with 16 bases between them. This CDR3 is CSARDQAPPFETQYF. The CDR3 DNA is TGCAGTGCTAGAGATCAGGCCCCACCATTCGAGACCCAGTACTTC.

V usage is TRBV5-1 and J usage is TRBJ2-3; D is possibly TRBD2 (6 bases). The CDR3 is 13 amino acids. Germline values: CDR1 SGHRS, CDR2 YFSETQ. Trimming left V 7 bases short and J 0 bases short, with 9 bases between. The CDR3 DNA sequence: TGCGCCAGCTCCGGGAGTAGCACAGATACGCAGTATTTT. Its protein is CASSGSSTDTQYF.